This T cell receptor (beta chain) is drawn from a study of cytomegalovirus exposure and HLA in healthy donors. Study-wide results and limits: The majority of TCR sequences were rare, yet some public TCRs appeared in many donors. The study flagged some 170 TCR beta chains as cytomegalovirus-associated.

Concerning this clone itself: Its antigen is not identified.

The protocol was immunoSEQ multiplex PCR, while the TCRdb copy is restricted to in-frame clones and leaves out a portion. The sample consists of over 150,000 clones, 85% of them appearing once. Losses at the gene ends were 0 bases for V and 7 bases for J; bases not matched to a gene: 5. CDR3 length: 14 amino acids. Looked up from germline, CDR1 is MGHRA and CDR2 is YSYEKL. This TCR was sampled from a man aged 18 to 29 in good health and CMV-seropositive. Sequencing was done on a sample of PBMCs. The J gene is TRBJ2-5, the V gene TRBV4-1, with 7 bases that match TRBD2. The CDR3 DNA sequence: TGCGCCAGCAGCCAAGAACAAGGGGAGGGGACCCAGTACTTC. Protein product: CASSQEQGEGTQYF.